This TCR beta chain was profiled in a study of OX40 agonist ivuxolimab in advanced cancers. About the research overall: At 75% to 90% male, the cohort had a mean age of 60 years, ranging from roughly 20 to 90. Regarding the study as a whole: Researchers report that CD8+ T cells had, on average, more expanded clones than CD4+.

This table comes from immunoSEQ multiplex PCR, and its TCRdb copy is limited to in-frame clones, with some not included. The sample has approximately 90,000 clones, roughly 85% seen once; the top ten hold approximately 1.5%. This clone appeared a single time. As yet, its antigen is unknown. Deletions cut 2 bases from V and 5 bases from J, with 7 bases between. This CDR3 is 12 amino acids long. Germline V gives CDR1 SGDLS, CDR2 YYNGEE. This TCR came from an adult with an advanced solid tumor such as melanoma, head and neck, liver or kidney cancer. This chain links TRBV9 with TRBJ1-2; tentative D call: TRBD1 (6 bases). The sequences come from CD4+ or CD8+ T cells sorted from blood, collected in a trial of the OX40 agonist ivuxolimab. The CDR3 DNA reads as TGTGCCAGCAGCGTCGGACAGTATGGCTACACCTTC. This gives the protein CASSVGQYGYTF.